The 9 T cell receptor beta chains below were found in one sample sequenced in a study of immune characterization of retroperitoneal liposarcoma. TCRdb reprocessed the PCR reads with MiXCR, giving one entry per CDR3 protein. The table shows around 20,000 distinct CDR3 sequences, with more than 35% occurring only once. What was sequenced was blood. The receptor source for this set is a male donor with retroperitoneal liposarcoma.

The chain carries TRBV6-8 and TRBJ1-6; D is unresolved. The CDR3 runs 16 residues. The V gene lost 0 bases and the J gene lost 7 bases, with 13 bases spanning the gap. Germline values: CDR1 MNHGY, CDR2 SAAAGT. CDR3 loop: CASSYSTPGNNSPLHF. CDR3 coding DNA: TGTGCCAGCAGTTACTCGACCCCGGGGAACAATTCACCCCTCCACTTT.

Within the sample, this clonotype is medium-sized. V usage is TRBV27 and J usage is TRBJ2-5; D may correspond to TRBD1 or TRBD2 (6 bases each). Trimming removed 5 bases from V and 5 bases from J, with 9 bases in between. This CDR3 has 12 amino acids. Germline V gene sequence: CDR1 MNHEY, CDR2 SMNVEV (reference sequence). CDR3: CASSRGRETQYF. The CDR3 coding sequence is TGTGCCAGCAGTCGGGGGCGCGAGACCCAGTACTTC.

V and J are TRBV12-3 or TRBV12-4 and TRBJ2-1, with D unclear. This CDR3 is built from 13 residues. The V gene lost 4 bases and the J gene lost 5 bases, with 9 bases spanning the gap. CDR3 coding DNA: TGTGCCAGCAGTTCGACCGTCGACAATGAGCAGTTCTTC. It translates to CASSSTVDNEQFF.

Notes on this clonotype: A clone one base away is much larger, so this may be a read error. V gene TRBV7-2 combines with J gene TRBJ2-1, with D possibly called TRBD1 or TRBD2 (5 bases each). This CDR3 region has 17 residues. Between the trimmed V and J ends, which lost 2 bases and 10 bases, there was a span of 24 bases. Per the germline V gene, CDR1 is SGHTA and CDR2 is FQGNSA. CDR3 region: CASSLSDSWTNSYEQFF. For the CDR3, the DNA is TGTGCCAGCAGCTTATCGGACTCATGGACAAACTCCTACGAGCAGTTCTTC.

Notes on this clonotype: A read error may produce the germline difference seen at one junction end. The chain couples TRBV7-2 to TRBJ2-5; tentative D call: TRBD1 (5 bases). This CDR3 region has 12 residues. From germline, CDR1 is SGHTA and CDR2 FQGNSA. The CDR3 loop reads CASSLHTDSTFF. In DNA form, the CDR3 reads TGTGCCAGCAGCTTACATACCGACAGCACGTTCTTC.

This sequence joins TRBV27 and TRBJ1-1; TRBD1 might be the D (5 bases). The V gene's germline CDR1 is MNHEY and CDR2 SMNVEV (reference sequence). Trimming cost V 8 bases and J 2 bases, with 9 bases left between them. The CDR3 is 12 residues long. CDR3 protein: CASRRGNTEAFF. CDR3 sequence (DNA): TGTGCCAGCCGGAGGGGAAACACTGAAGCTTTCTTT.

This clonotype has only a few counts. The V call is TRBV11-3, the J call TRBJ2-1; D might be TRBD2 (5 bases). The CDR3 totals 15 residues. Per the germline V gene, CDR1 is SGHNT and CDR2 is YENEEA. V was trimmed by 0 bases and J by 3 bases, leaving 9 bases between them. The CDR3 loop is CASSLERAIYNEQFF. The CDR3 coding sequence is TGTGCCAGCAGCTTAGAGCGGGCGATCTACAATGAGCAGTTCTTC.

This clonotype is judged medium-sized. The CDR3 loop is CASSAGTFDYGYTF. CDR3 nucleotides: TGTGCCAGCAGTGCCGGGACTTTCGACTATGGCTACACCTTC. The V gene is TRBV6-1, the J gene TRBJ1-2; TRBD1 might be the D (5 bases). Trimming left V 4 bases short and J 3 bases short, with 12 bases between. The CDR3 totals 14 residues. CDR1 is MNHNS, CDR2 SASEGT, per germline.

The chain carries TRBV27 and TRBJ2-1; possible D gene TRBD2, 5 bases. CDR3 length: 16 residues. Germline V lookup: CDR1 MNHEY, CDR2 SMNVEV (reference sequence). Trimming took 6 bases from V and 6 from J, leaving 21 bases between them. CDR3 amino acids: CASRPRHSRGLNEQFF. DNA for the CDR3: TGTGCCAGCAGACCCCGCCATAGTCGGGGTCTCAATGAGCAGTTCTTC.